The present entry profiles one T cell receptor (beta chain) with its context. Authors' analysis steps: Cell counts per sample came from amplifying reference gene primers. Assay: immunoSEQ multiplex PCR; the TCRdb copy retains only in-frame clones and omits some. D and trimming come from the DNA, and the V and J calls and clone size come from that table. The sample carries approximately 290,000 clones, under 85% recorded once. Seattle researchers signed up patients amid active infection and tracked them longitudinally. Trimming took 5 bases from V and 8 from J, leaving 19 bases between them. The germline gives CDR1 LNHDA, CDR2 SQIVND (reference sequence). The CDR3 spans 15 residues. The sample comes from a study of blood T cell repertoires in COVID-19. On the study more broadly: The United States, Italy and Spain provided the acute and convalescent COVID-19 samples.

The sequencing sample was made of peripheral blood. The rearrangement links TRBV19 to TRBJ1-3; D is unresolved. This clonotype originated in a human donor with COVID-19, enrolled during active disease. The donor label of this sample is uncertain. The CDR3, as DNA: TGTGCCAGTAGTTCACCCGGAGCTCTGGTGGACACCATATATTTT. As protein: CASSSPGALVDTIYF.